The clone carrying this T cell receptor beta chain was detected many times. Its specificity is unknown. V shed 6 bases, J shed 4 bases, and the junction held 3 bases outside the gene matches. CDR1 is MNHNS, CDR2 SASEGT, per germline. The CDR3 has 14 residues. cDNA molecules carried unique molecular identifiers, and template switching added a universal primer site. TCRdb recomputed calls from the 5' RACE reads with MiXCR, one row per CDR3 protein. The sample comprises fewer than 250,000 distinct CDR3 sequences, roughly 7% of which are singletons, and approximately 3.6% rests with the top ten. The data derive from a study of identical twins. Study-level findings and limits: Twins shared out-of-frame alpha sequences with excess low generation probability.

This same sample was also taken into another study, of yellow fever vaccine responses in identical twins.

The sample was memory (CD45RO+) T cells sorted from blood. The sequence came from a woman aged 18 to 35 in good health. This chain connects TRBV6-1 to TRBJ2-2; TRBD1 aligns across 9 bases. The CDR3 loop is CASRGTGTTGELFF. The CDR3 DNA sequence: TGTGCCAGCAGGGGGACAGGGACCACCGGGGAGCTGTTTTTT.